Sequencing of this T cell receptor (beta chain) was carried out in a study of siplizumab effects on memory and regulatory T cells. Study-wide findings and caveats: Unstimulated naive T cells seemed to show more diversity than memory cells did, and they also seemed to be among the major contributors to the alloresponse. Naive or memory phenotype assignment was not possible for roughly 75-95% of proliferating CD4+ or CD8+ clones.

Sequencing was performed with immunoSEQ multiplex PCR; in TCRdb, only in-frame clones are kept and a portion is missing. Counted here are 94,000 or so clones, approximately 94% occurring once; the ten biggest clones make up over 5.5%. Germline CDR1 and CDR2: SGDLS and YYNGEE. CDR3 length: 13 residues. Trimming left V 3 bases short and J 5 bases short, with 12 bases between. A note on this clone: Its matching antigen is unknown.

Sequencing was done on a sample of CD8+ T cells sorted from blood. This clonotype originated in a human donor in good health. The gene calls are TRBV9 and TRBJ2-7, with TRBD2 as a possible D gene (6 bases). The CDR3 DNA sequence: TGTGCCAGCAGCGCCGGGAGCAGCGACGAGCAGTACTTC. Amino acids: CASSAGSSDEQYF.